The 9 T cell receptor beta chains below were found in one sample sequenced in a study of graft-versus-host responses after intestinal transplantation. Assay: immunoSEQ multiplex PCR; the TCRdb copy retains only in-frame clones and omits some. In the table there are over 100,000 clones, around 90% of which are singletons. These receptors have no identified antigens. Here the sequenced sample was unstimulated CD4+ T cells sorted from spleen or lymph node cells, taken before transplant. The source is a human donor who was the organ donor for an intestinal transplant.

The chain carries TRBV7-2 and TRBJ2-2; D tentatively reads TRBD1 or TRBD2 (5 bases each). This CDR3 spans 15 amino acids. V shed 0 bases and J shed 4 bases, with 9 bases lying between them. CDR1 SGHTA and CDR2 FQGNSA come from the germline V gene. CDR3 amino acids: CASSLAGEFTGELFF. CDR3 in DNA: TGTGCCAGCAGCTTAGCGGGGGAGTTCACCGGGGAGCTGTTTTTT.

This sequence joins TRBV9 and TRBJ2-1; TRBD2 agrees at 7 bases. Germline V gene sequence: CDR1 SGDLS, CDR2 YYNGEE. V trimming: 0 bases; J trimming: 6 bases; junction bases outside the gene matches: 6. This CDR3 contains 15 residues. The chain's CDR3 is CASSVGASGINEQFF. As DNA, the CDR3 is TGTGCCAGCAGCGTAGGGGCTAGCGGCATCAATGAGCAGTTCTTC.

The chain carries TRBV6-5 and TRBJ1-1; D call uncertain. Per germline, CDR1 MNHEY and CDR2 SVGAGI. The V and J ends lost 4 bases and 0 bases respectively, with 12 bases between them. The CDR3 sequence is 15 residues long. The CDR3 loop reads CASSSVRLMNTEAFF. In nucleotides, the CDR3 is TGTGCCAGCAGTTCGGTTCGGTTAATGAACACTGAAGCTTTCTTT.

The chain has TRBV5-4 and TRBJ2-1; TRBD2 might be the D (6 bases). Germline loops: CDR1 SGHNT, CDR2 YYREEE (reference sequence). The CDR3 covers 15 residues. Trimming stripped 3 bases from V and 3 bases from J, with 13 bases between. The CDR3 bases are TGTGCCAGCAGCTCCGGGACTCCGGTCTACAATGAGCAGTTCTTC. This codes for CASSSGTPVYNEQFF.

The chain couples TRBV5-1 to TRBJ2-1; 11 bases map to TRBD1. The germline V gene has CDR1 SGHRS and CDR2 YFSETQ. The junction had 9 bases not matched to a gene; V was cut back by 6 bases and J by 7 bases. CDR3 length: 15 amino acids. The CDR3 region is CASNLGQGANNEQFF. CDR3 nucleotide sequence: TGCGCCAGCAACTTAGGACAGGGGGCTAATAATGAGCAGTTCTTC.

This clone was detected only a few times. This rearrangement joins TRBV2 to TRBJ1-3; maybe TRBD1 (5 bases). CDR3 size: 15 residues. Per the germline V gene, CDR1 is SNHLY and CDR2 is FYNNEI. V was shortened by 2 bases and J by 4 bases, with 12 bases between the two germline ends. CDR3 sequence: CASSELAGTGNTIYF. The CDR3 nucleotides are TGTGCCAGCAGTGAACTAGCAGGGACCGGAAACACCATATATTTT.

Points on this clone: The sample contains more than one DNA sequence encoding this CDR3. The V gene is TRBV18, the J gene TRBJ1-3; D uncertain. The germline V gene has CDR1 KGHSH and CDR2 LQKENI. The ends were cut back, 3 bases at V and 0 bases at J, with 6 bases in the middle. This CDR3 region has 14 residues. CDR3 loop: CASSPQDSGNTIYF. Written as DNA, the CDR3 is TGTGCCAGCTCACCCCAGGACTCTGGAAACACCATATATTTT. Supplemented by reference TRBV18 and TRBJ1-3, the full variable domain reads NAGVMQNPRHLVRRRGQEARLRCSPMKGHSHVYWYRQLPEEGLKFMVYLQKENIIDESGMPKERFSAEFPKEGPSILRIQQVVRGDSAAYFCASSPQDSGNTIYFGEGSWLTVV.

The chain is built from TRBV4-2 and TRBJ2-5, with TRBD2 matching 7 bases. The J segment lost 4 bases and the V segment lost 5 bases, leaving 7 bases of the junction unmatched. CDR3 length: 14 amino acids. The germline CDR1 and CDR2 sequences are LGHNA and YNFKEQ. This CDR3 reads CASSYGLVGETQYF. CDR3 coding DNA: TGTGCCAGCAGCTATGGACTAGTCGGAGAGACCCAGTACTTC.

The rearrangement uses TRBV7-2 and TRBJ1-1; no definite D call. V lost 3 bases, J lost 11 bases, and 13 bases lay in between. Germline V CDR1 and CDR2: SGHTA, FQGNSA. CDR3 length: 12 residues. The CDR3 DNA reads as TGTGCCAGCAGCTTCTTTGCCGGGCGGGCTTTCTTT. Its protein is CASSFFAGRAFF. The entire variable domain, with the rest obtained from reference TRBV7-2 and TRBJ1-1, is as follows: GAGVSQSPSNKVTEKGKDVELRCDPISGHTALYWYRQSLGQGLEFLIYFQGNSAPDKSGLPSDRFSAERTGGSVSTLTIQRTQQEDSAVYLCASSFFAGRAFFGQGTRLTVV.